The sequence of this T cell receptor (beta chain) was determined in a study of blood T cell repertoires in COVID-19. About the study: Italy, Spain and the United States were the sources of the convalescent and acute COVID-19 samples.

Seattle patients were enrolled while actively infected and followed longitudinally. This CDR3 has 14 residues. The V end lost 5 bases, the J end lost 6 bases, and 14 bases lay between the germline ends. CDR1 and CDR2 (germline): SGHAT, FQNNGV. Profiling relied on immunoSEQ multiplex PCR, and the TCRdb table lists in-frame clones only, not all of them. This sample carries roughly 100,000 clones, around 81% of them seen once, and the ten largest clones take roughly 4.8%. The receptor was isolated from an elderly man with COVID-19, enrolled during active disease. The chain joins TRBV11-2 to TRBJ1-5; no reliable D call. Input material: peripheral blood. CDR3 coding DNA: TGTGCCAGCAGCCTCCGCGCTAGTGGTCAGCCCCAGCATTTT. Its translation is CASSLRASGQPQHF.